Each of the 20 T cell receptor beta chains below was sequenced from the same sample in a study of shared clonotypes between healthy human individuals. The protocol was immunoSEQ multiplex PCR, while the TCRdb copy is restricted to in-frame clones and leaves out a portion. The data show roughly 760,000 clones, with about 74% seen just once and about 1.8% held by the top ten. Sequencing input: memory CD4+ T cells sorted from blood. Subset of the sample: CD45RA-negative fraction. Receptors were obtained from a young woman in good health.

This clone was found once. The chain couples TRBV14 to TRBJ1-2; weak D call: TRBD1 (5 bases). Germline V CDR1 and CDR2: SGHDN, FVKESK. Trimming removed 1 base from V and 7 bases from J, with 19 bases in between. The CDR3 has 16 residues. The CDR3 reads CASSQAYGAPSSGYTF. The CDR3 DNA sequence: TGTGCCAGCAGCCAAGCCTACGGGGCCCCGAGCAGTGGCTACACCTTC.

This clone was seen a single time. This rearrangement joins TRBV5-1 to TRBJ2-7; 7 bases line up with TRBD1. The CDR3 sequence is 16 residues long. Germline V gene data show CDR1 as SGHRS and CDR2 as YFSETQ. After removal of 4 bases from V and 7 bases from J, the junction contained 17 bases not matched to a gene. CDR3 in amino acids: CASSLGDSPKGWEQYF. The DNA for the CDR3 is TGCGCCAGCAGCCTCGGGGACAGTCCCAAGGGATGGGAGCAGTACTTC.

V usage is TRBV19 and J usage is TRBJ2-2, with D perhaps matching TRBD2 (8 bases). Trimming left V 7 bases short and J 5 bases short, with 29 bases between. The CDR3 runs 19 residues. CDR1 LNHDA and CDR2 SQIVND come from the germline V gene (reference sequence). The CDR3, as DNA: TGTGCCAGTAATCCCACCAGGGGTAGCGGGAAGGGGGCAACCGGGGAGCTGTTTTTT. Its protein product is CASNPTRGSGKGATGELFF.

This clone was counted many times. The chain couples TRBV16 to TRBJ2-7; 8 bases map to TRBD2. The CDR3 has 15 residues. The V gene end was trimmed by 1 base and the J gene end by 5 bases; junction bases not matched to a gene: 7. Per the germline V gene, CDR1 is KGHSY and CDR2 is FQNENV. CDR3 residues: CASSQFDAGGHEQYF. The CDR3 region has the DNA TGTGCCAGCAGCCAATTTGACGCGGGGGGCCACGAGCAGTACTTC.

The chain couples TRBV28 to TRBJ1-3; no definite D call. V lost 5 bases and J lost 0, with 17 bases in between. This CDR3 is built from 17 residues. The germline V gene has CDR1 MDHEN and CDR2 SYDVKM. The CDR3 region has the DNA TGTGCCAGCAGTCCCCAGGCAGGAAAGATCTCTGGAAACACCATATATTTT. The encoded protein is CASSPQAGKISGNTIYF.

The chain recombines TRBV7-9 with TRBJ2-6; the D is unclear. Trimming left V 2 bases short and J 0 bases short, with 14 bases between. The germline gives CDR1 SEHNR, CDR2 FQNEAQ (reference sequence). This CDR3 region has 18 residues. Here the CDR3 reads CASSLQYSTSSGANVLTF. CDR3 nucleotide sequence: TGTGCCAGCAGCTTACAGTATTCGACCTCCTCTGGGGCCAACGTCCTGACTTTC.

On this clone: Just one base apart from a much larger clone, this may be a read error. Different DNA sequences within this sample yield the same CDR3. The CDR3 region is CASSLGQQETQYF. The CDR3 DNA follows: TGTGCCAGCAGCCTGGGACAGCAAGAGACCCAGTACTTC. J is TRBJ2-5 and V is TRBV7-2, with TRBD1 matching 7 bases. In germline, CDR1 is SGHTA, CDR2 FQGNSA. V shed 5 bases and J 2 bases; nucleotides not matched to a gene: 2. The CDR3 covers 13 residues.

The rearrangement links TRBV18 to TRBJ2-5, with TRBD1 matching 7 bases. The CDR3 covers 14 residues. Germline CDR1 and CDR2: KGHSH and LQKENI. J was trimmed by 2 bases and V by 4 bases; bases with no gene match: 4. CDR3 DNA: TGTGCCAGCTCACGGGACAGAACTCAAGAGACCCAGTACTTC. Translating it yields CASSRDRTQETQYF.

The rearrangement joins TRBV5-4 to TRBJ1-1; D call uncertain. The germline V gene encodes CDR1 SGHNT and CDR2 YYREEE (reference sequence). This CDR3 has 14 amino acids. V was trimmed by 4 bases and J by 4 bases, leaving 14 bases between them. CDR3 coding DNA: TGTGCCAGCAGCCAAGCCGGAGGTGGCACTGAAGCTTTCTTT. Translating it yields CASSQAGGGTEAFF.

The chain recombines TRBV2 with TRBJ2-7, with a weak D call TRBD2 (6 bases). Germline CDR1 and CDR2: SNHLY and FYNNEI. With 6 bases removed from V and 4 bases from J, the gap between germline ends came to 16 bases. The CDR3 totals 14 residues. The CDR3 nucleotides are TGTGCCAGCAGCGCGGGGTTGCTGGAGTACGAGCAGTACTTC. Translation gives CASSAGLLEYEQYF.

This chain's CDR3 is CSVTLGETQYF. The CDR3 DNA reads as TGCAGCGTTACACTAGGGGAGACCCAGTACTTC. The chain carries TRBV29-1 and TRBJ2-5; tentatively, D is TRBD2 (5 bases). The CDR3 is 11 residues long. V was trimmed by 5 bases and J by 5 bases, leaving 9 bases between them. Germline CDR1 reads SQVTM; CDR2 reads ANQGSEA.

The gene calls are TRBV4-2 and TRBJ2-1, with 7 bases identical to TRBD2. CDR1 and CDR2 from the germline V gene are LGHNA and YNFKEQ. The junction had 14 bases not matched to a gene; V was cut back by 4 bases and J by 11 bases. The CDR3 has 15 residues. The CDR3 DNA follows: TGTGCCAGCAGCCGAGCGGGGACTGCGGAGGGGAAGCAGTTCTTC. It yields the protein CASSRAGTAEGKQFF.

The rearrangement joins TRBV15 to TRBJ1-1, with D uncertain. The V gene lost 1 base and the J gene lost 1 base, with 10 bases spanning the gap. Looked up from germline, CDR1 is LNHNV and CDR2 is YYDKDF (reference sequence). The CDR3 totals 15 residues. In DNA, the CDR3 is TGTGCCACCAGCAGAGGAAGCTACCGGAACACTGAAGCTTTCTTT. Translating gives CATSRGSYRNTEAFF.

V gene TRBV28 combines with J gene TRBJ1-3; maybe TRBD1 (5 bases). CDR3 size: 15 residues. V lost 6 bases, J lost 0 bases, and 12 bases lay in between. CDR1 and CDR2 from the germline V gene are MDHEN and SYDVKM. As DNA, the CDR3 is TGTGCCAGCAGCCCAGGACACTTCTCTGGAAACACCATATATTTT. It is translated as CASSPGHFSGNTIYF.

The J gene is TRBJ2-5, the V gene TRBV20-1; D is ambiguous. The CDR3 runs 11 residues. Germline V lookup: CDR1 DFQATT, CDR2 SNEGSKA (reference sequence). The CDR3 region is CTTPWQETQYF. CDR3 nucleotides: TGCACCACTCCATGGCAAGAGACCCAGTACTTC.

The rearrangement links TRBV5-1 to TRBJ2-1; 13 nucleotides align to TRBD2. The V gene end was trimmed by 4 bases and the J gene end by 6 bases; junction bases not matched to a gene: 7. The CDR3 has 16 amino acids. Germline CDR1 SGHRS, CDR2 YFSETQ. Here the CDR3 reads CASSPTGLAGANEQFF. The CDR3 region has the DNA TGCGCCAGCAGCCCCACCGGACTAGCGGGAGCCAATGAGCAGTTCTTC.

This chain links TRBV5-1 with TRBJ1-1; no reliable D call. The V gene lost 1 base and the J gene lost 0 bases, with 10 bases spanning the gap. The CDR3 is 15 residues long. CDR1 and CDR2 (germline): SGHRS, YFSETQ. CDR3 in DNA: TGCGCCAGCAGCTTGTATGGGCGAATGAACACTGAAGCTTTCTTT. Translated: CASSLYGRMNTEAFF.

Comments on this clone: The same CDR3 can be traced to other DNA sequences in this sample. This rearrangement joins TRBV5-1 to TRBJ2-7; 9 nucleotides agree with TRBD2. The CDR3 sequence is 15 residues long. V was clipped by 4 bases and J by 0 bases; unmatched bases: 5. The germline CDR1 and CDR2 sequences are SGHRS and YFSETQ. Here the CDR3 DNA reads TGCGCCAGCAGCACCCTAGCGGGAAGCTCCTACGAGCAGTACTTC. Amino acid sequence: CASSTLAGSSYEQYF. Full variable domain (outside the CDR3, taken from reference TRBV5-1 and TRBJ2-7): KAGVTQTPRYLIKTRGQQVTLSCSPISGHRSVSWYQQTPGQGLQFLFEYFSETQRNKGNFPGRFSGRQFSNSRSEMNVSTLELGDSALYLCASSTLAGSSYEQYFGPGTRLTVT.

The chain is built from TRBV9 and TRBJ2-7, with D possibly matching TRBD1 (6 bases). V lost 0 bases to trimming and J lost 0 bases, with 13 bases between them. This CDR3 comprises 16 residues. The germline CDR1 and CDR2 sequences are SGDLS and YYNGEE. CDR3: CASSVEGSGVSYEQYF. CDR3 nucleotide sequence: TGTGCCAGCAGCGTAGAGGGGTCAGGGGTCTCCTACGAGCAGTACTTC.

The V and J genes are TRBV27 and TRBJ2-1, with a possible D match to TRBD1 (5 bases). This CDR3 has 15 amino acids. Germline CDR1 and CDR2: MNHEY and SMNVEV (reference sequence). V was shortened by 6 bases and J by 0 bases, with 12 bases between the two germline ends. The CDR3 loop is CASRSRQSSYNEQFF. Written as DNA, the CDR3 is TGTGCCAGCAGAAGCCGACAGAGCTCCTACAATGAGCAGTTCTTC.